A selection of T cell receptor beta chains follows, all from one sample in a study of shared clonotypes between healthy human individuals. Here immunoSEQ multiplex PCR was the method, and the copy in TCRdb shows in-frame clones only, minus some. The sample lists approximately 2.3 million clones, approximately 93% seen once, with about 0.41% in the top ten. Sequencing used naive CD4+ T cells from PBMCs. The receptor set was obtained from a man aged 18 to 30 in good health. Some clones in this sample may be carry-over from other donors' samples. The CDR3 runs from the conserved cysteine through the conserved F or W. Expanded clones get a size class; other rows say once, few or many, or leave the size out.

>TRBV5-1|TRBJ1-5|.
CASSRDRGQGQPQHF
>TRBV7-9|TRBJ2-1|.
CASSLGPRASYNEQFF
>TRBV2|TRBJ2-2|.
CASSEEDTGELFF
>TRBV6-5|TRBJ2-1|.
CASSPDRGSYNEQFF
>TRBV5-4|TRBJ1-5|.
CASSSWGGGPKAQHF
>TRBV7-2|TRBJ2-7|.
CASSLVPPPWETKDEQYF
>TRBV28|TRBJ1-1|.
CASSLSLGSRAFF
>TRBV18|TRBJ1-2|.
CASSPGGYGYTF
>TRBV10-3|TRBJ1-2|.
CAIRTTGGGYGYTF
>TRBV9|TRBJ1-1|.
CASSVAGKSEAFF
>TRBV9|TRBJ1-6|once
CASSTGTGGDLSPLHF
>TRBV4-3|TRBJ1-1|.
CASSQAPTGVKAFF
>TRBV6-1|TRBJ2-1|.
CASRSLSNEQFF
>TRBV7-8|TRBJ1-2|.
CASSLTRDGGYTF
>TRBV7-9|TRBJ1-2|.
CASSPPIGTPNNYGYTF
>TRBV6-1|TRBJ2-1|.
CASSGSTGSSPRNEQFF
>TRBV5-1|TRBJ1-4|.
CASSLSAFSNEKLFF
>TRBV6-1|TRBJ1-3|.
CASGTSGNTIYF
>TRBV7-2|TRBJ1-1|once
CASSLDRGKNTEAFF
>TRBV5-1|TRBJ2-3|.
CASSLDLGDTQYF
>TRBV7-2|TRBJ2-7|.
CASSLAPVEQYF
>TRBV6-5|TRBJ2-3|.
CASSSPGQGTDTQYF
>TRBV2|TRBJ1-5|.
CASSATGGRQPQHF
>TRBV5-6|TRBJ2-7|.
CASSQRDRHAYEQYF
>TRBV25-1|TRBJ2-4|.
CASSIAGTTGKNIQYF
>TRBV5-4|TRBJ1-1|.
CASSFGTGRNTEAFF
>TRBV5-1|TRBJ1-1|.
CASSETNTEAFF
>TRBV7-3|TRBJ2-7|.
CASSPQDGASYEQYF
>TRBV4-2|TRBJ2-6|.
CASSLSQGADSGANVLTF